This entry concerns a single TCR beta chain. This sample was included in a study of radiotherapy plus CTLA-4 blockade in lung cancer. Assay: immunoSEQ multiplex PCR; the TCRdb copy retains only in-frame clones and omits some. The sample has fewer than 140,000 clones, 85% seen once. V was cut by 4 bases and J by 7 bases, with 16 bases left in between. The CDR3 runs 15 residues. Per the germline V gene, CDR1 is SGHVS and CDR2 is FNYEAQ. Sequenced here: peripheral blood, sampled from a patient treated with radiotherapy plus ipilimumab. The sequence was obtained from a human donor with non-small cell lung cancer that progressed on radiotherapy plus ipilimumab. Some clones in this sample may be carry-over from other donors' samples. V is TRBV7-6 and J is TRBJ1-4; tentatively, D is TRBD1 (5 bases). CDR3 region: CASSSRLRGGEKLFF. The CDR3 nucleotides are TGTGCCAGCAGCTCCCGGCTAAGGGGAGGTGAAAAACTGTTTTTT.